A selection of T cell receptor beta chains follows, all from one sample in a study of neurological immune-mediated disorders. One entry per CDR3 protein results from TCRdb running MiXCR on the 5' RACE reads. Of tens of thousands of distinct CDR3 sequences in the sample, roughly 17% were seen once. Sequencing input: PBMCs. These TCRs come from a middle-aged woman in good health. The CDR3 runs from the conserved cysteine through the conserved F or W. A D gene is named only where the DNA matches it firmly. Only some rows state a clone size, as once, few, many or a class for expanded clones.

d_call	j_call	clone_size	v_call	cdr3_nt	cdr3_aa
TRBD2	TRBJ2-3	-	TRBV9	TGTGCCAGCAGCTCTAAAGCGGGGGACACATATACGCAGTATTTT	CASSSKAGDTYTQYF
-	TRBJ2-7	many	TRBV7-2	TGTGCCAGCAGCTTGCACAGGGCGGGTTACGAGCAGTACTTC	CASSLHRAGYEQYF
-	TRBJ2-6	-	TRBV6-5	TGTGCCAGCAGTAGTTTTCAGGGCTCTGGGGCCAACGTCCTGACTTTC	CASSSFQGSGANVLTF
-	TRBJ1-5	many	TRBV6-5	TGTGCCAGCAGTTACTCGACAGGTAGCAATCAGCCCCAGCATTTT	CASSYSTGSNQPQHF
-	TRBJ2-2	many	TRBV15	TGTGCCACCAGCAGAGTTGTAAACACCGGGGAGCTGTTTTTT	CATSRVVNTGELFF
TRBD2	TRBJ2-3	many	TRBV7-2	TGTGCCAGCAGCTTAGGGGGCAGATCTAGCGGGGGGCTCACAGATACGCAGTATTTT	CASSLGGRSSGGLTDTQYF
-	TRBJ2-2	many	TRBV5-1	TGCGCCAGCAGCTTAGGCCCGAGCACCGGGGAGCTGTTTTTT	CASSLGPSTGELFF
-	TRBJ2-3	many	TRBV12-3/TRBV12-4	TGTGCCAGCAGTTTGATAGCAGGCACAGATACGCAGTATTTT	CASSLIAGTDTQYF
-	TRBJ2-3	-	TRBV19	TGTGCCAGGACACAGCGTGCCACAGATACGCAGTATTTT	CARTQRATDTQYF
TRBD1	TRBJ2-5	many	TRBV24-1	TGTGCCACCAGTGACCCAGGACAGGGGGCCATGGAGACCCAGTACTTC	CATSDPGQGAMETQYF
-	TRBJ2-3	many	TRBV15	TGTGCCACCAGCAGAGTAATTACTAGCACAGATACGCAGTATTTT	CATSRVITSTDTQYF
-	TRBJ2-7	few	TRBV6-5	TGTGCCAGCTTGGGGTTCAACGAGCAGTACTTC	CASLGFNEQYF
TRBD1	TRBJ1-2	many	TRBV5-1	TGCGCCAGCAGCTCAGTCGAAGCGGCAGGGGGCAGCTATGGCTACACCTTC	CASSSVEAAGGSYGYTF
-	TRBJ1-2	many	TRBV4-2	TGTGCCAGCAGCCAAGATACCCGGGTCCCTAACTATGGCTACACCTTC	CASSQDTRVPNYGYTF
-	TRBJ1-1	many	TRBV6-6	TGTGCCAGCAGAGGGATTGAAGCTTTCTTT	CASRGIEAFF
TRBD2	TRBJ2-2	many	TRBV6-5	TGTGCCAGCAGCATCCTAACGGGGGGTATCACCGGGGAGCTGTTTTTT	CASSILTGGITGELFF
-	TRBJ2-3	few	TRBV7-2	TGTGCCAGCAGCTCCCCCGCACTAACTAGCAGAGGCACAGATACGCAGTATTTT	CASSSPALTSRGTDTQYF
-	TRBJ2-5	many	TRBV7-9	TGTGCCAGCACAACAGACCAAGAGACCCAGTACTTC	CASTTDQETQYF
TRBD1	TRBJ1-3	many	TRBV3-1	TGTGCCAGCAGACCCCGGACAGGGGTTAGTGGAAACACCATATATTTT	CASRPRTGVSGNTIYF
TRBD1	TRBJ2-5	many	TRBV28	TGTGCCAGCAGTAGCCAGGGACAGAGCCAGACCCAGTACTTC	CASSSQGQSQTQYF
TRBD2	TRBJ2-2	many	TRBV11-2	TGTGCCAGCAGCCCTGGGACTAGCGGGGGGGCCGGTGCTGGCCGGGAGCTGTTTTTT	CASSPGTSGGAGAGRELFF
-	TRBJ1-3	-	TRBV5-1	TGCGCCAGCAGGCCGGACCCCGGGACTGCTGGAAACACCATATATTTT	CASRPDPGTAGNTIYF
-	TRBJ1-1	-	TRBV6-5	TGTGCCAGCAGTTACGAAGGGGGTCCAAAACACACTGAAGCTTTCTTT	CASSYEGGPKHTEAFF
TRBD2	TRBJ2-5	many	TRBV5-1	TGCGCCAGCAGCGCGGGACTAGGGGGAAAGACCCAGTACTTC	CASSAGLGGKTQYF
-	TRBJ2-7	many	TRBV4-3	TGCGCCAGCAGCCAAGCCACTTGGGAAACCGGGGACGAGCAGTACTTC	CASSQATWETGDEQYF
-	TRBJ1-1	many	TRBV20-1	TGCAGTGCTAGGCCTCCAGACACTGAAGCTTTCTTT	CSARPPDTEAFF
TRBD1	TRBJ1-4	many	TRBV27	TGTGCCAGCAGTTCGACAGGGGCGGGAGAAAAACTGTTTTTT	CASSSTGAGEKLFF
-	TRBJ1-3	many	TRBV12-3/TRBV12-4	TGTGCCAGCAGCTTTGTCAACTCTGGAAACACCATATATTTT	CASSFVNSGNTIYF
-	TRBJ1-1	few	TRBV19	TGTGCCAGTAGTAGCCCCGACCTAGGGGGTACTGAAGCTTTCTTT	CASSSPDLGGTEAFF
-	TRBJ2-2	many	TRBV6-2/TRBV6-3	TGTGCCAGCAGACCTCTGGGGAACACCGGGGAGCTGTTTTTT	CASRPLGNTGELFF
-	TRBJ2-6	-	TRBV5-5	TGTGCCAACAGCTTGGTTGCTACAGGGTTGCCCTCTGGGGCCAACGTCCTGACTTTC	CANSLVATGLPSGANVLTF